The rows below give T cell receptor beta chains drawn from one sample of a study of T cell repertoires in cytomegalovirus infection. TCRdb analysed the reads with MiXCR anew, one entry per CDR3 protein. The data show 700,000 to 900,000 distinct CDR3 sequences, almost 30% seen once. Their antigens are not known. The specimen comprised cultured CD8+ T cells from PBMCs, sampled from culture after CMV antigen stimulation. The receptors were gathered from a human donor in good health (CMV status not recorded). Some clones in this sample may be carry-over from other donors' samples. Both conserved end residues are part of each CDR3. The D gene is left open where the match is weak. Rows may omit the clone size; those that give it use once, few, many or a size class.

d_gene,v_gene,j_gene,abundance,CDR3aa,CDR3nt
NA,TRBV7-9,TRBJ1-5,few,CASSSDPLQPQHF,TGTGCCAGCAGCTCGGACCCTTTACAGCCCCAGCATTTT
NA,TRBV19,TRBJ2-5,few,CASSIGVGLTQETQYF,TGTGCCAGTAGTATAGGGGTCGGCCTCACACAAGAGACCCAGTACTTC
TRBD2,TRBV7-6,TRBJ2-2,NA,CASSILAGRNTGELFF,TGTGCCAGCAGCATACTAGCGGGACGGAACACCGGGGAGCTGTTTTTT
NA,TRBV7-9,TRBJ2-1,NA,CATPPRQGLHEQFF,TGTGCCACTCCCCCGCGACAGGGACTTCATGAGCAGTTCTTC
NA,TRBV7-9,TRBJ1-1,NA,CASSLGPPQAPGTEAFF,TGTGCCAGCAGCTTAGGCCCCCCACAGGCGCCGGGGACTGAAGCTTTCTTT
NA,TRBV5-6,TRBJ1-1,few,CASTVWFRGNTEAFF,TGTGCCAGCACCGTTTGGTTCAGGGGAAACACTGAAGCTTTCTTT
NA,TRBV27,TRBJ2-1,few,CASSLIYSGKDEQFF,TGTGCCAGCAGTTTAATCTATTCAGGGAAGGATGAGCAGTTCTTC
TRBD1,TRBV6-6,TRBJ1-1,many,CASRRDRGLNTEAFF,TGTGCCAGCAGGCGGGACAGGGGGCTGAACACTGAAGCTTTCTTT
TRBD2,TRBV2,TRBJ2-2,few,CASGGAPGELFF,TGTGCTAGCGGGGGGGCCCCCGGGGAGCTGTTTTTT
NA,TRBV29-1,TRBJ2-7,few,CSVRLPTYEQYF,TGCAGCGTACGTCTGCCCACCTACGAGCAGTACTTC
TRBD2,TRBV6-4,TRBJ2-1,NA,CASSDGRGGAGEQFF,TGTGCCAGCAGTGACGGGCGCGGGGGGGCGGGTGAGCAGTTCTTC
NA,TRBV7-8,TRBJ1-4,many,CASSLILGHVPSDEKLFF,TGTGCCAGCAGCTTAATTTTGGGCCACGTACCATCCGATGAAAAACTGTTTTTT
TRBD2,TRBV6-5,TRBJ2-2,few,CASSYDFGTSEANTGELFF,TGTGCCAGCAGTTACGACTTCGGGACTAGCGAAGCGAACACCGGGGAGCTGTTTTTT
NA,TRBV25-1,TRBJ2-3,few,CASSADSPPSTDTQYF,TGTGCCAGCAGTGCAGACAGTCCGCCTAGCACAGATACGCAGTATTTT
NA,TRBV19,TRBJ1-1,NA,CASSIDLVRRPTTEAFF,TGTGCCAGTAGTATAGATCTGGTGCGAAGACCTACAACTGAAGCTTTCTTT
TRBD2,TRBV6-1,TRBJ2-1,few,CASSDLLAGGPNEQFF,TGTGCCAGCAGTGACTTACTAGCGGGGGGGCCTAATGAGCAGTTCTTC
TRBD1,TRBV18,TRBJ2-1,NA,CASSPAWDSSFRGEQFF,TGTGCCAGCTCACCTGCATGGGACAGTTCCTTCAGGGGTGAGCAGTTCTTC
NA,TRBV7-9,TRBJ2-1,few,CASSLDGNNEQFF,TGTGCCAGCAGCTTGGACGGGAACAATGAGCAGTTCTTC
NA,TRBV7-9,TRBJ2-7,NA,CASSNPGTPPSYEQYF,TGTGCCAGCAGCAACCCCGGGACACCACCTTCCTACGAGCAGTACTTC
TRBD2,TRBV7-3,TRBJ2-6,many,CASSPAGGMVAGANVLTF,TGTGCCAGCAGCCCTGCGGGGGGAATGGTAGCTGGGGCCAACGTCCTGACTTTC
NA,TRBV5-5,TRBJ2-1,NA,CASSLGETALSYNEQFF,TGTGCCAGCAGCTTGGGAGAGACAGCTCTATCCTACAATGAGCAGTTCTTC
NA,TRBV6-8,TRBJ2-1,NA,CASRGRFVEQFF,TGTGCCAGCCGCGGCCGCTTCGTTGAGCAGTTCTTC